This T cell receptor beta chain is drawn from a study of human T cells and chemical hapten exposure. Study outcomes and limitations: TCRs whose frequency exceeded 1 in 1000 remained the same following DPC sensitization.

The library gave individual cDNA molecules unique molecular identifiers. TCRdb redid the calling of the RACE reads with MiXCR, one entry per CDR3 protein. Of about 90,000 distinct CDR3 sequences in the sample, approximately 10% were seen once. Time point given: patch test 3, about 24 weeks after DPC sensitization. This sample's treatment: therapeutic diphenylcyclopropenone sensitization with weekly scalp DPC. The study enrolled 18 to 70-year-old alopecia patients suitable for DPC. The sample holds many counts of this clonotype. Its antigen remains unknown. This CDR3 comprises 13 residues. Germline CDR1 reads GTSNPN; CDR2 reads SVGIG (reference sequence). Between the trimmed V and J ends, which lost 7 bases and 6 bases, there was a span of 18 bases.

The chain carries TRBV30 and TRBJ1-1; no clear D gene. The receptor was derived from a woman aged 25 to 39 with alopecia areata. Some clones in this sample may be carry-over from other donors' samples. This specimen was whole blood, taken in connection with sensitization to the hapten diphenylcyclopropenone (DPC). CDR3 bases: TGTGCCTATCAACCAATTGAACTCTCTGAAGCTTTCTTT. Residues: CAYQPIELSEAFF.